These 13 T cell receptor beta chains share one sample of origin, sequenced in a study of T cells after somatic rescue of genetic block. The protocol was immunoSEQ multiplex PCR, while the TCRdb copy is restricted to in-frame clones and leaves out a portion. The sample has about 52,000 clones; approximately 96% are singletons. The specimen sequenced was peripheral blood mononuclear cells (PBMCs). The origin of the receptors is a child less than two years old.

V is TRBV6-1 and J is TRBJ2-7; 8 positions match TRBD2. This CDR3 comprises 13 residues. The V segment lost 5 bases and the J segment 4 bases; nucleotides outside the gene matches: 4. Looked up from germline, CDR1 is MNHNS and CDR2 is SASEGT. The CDR3 nucleotides are TGTGCCAGCAGTTTGACTAGCGTTTACGAGCAGTACTTC. Translating it yields CASSLTSVYEQYF.

This chain links TRBV27 with TRBJ1-5, with D perhaps matching TRBD1 (6 bases). The germline V gene encodes CDR1 MNHEY and CDR2 SMNVEV (reference sequence). CDR3 length equals 16 residues. Deletions cut 6 bases from V and 3 bases from J, with 18 bases between. CDR3 in DNA: TGTGCCAGCAGGGCGGCACCCCACAGGGCCAATCAGCCCCAGCATTTT. Protein sequence: CASRAAPHRANQPQHF.

V is TRBV6-5 and J is TRBJ2-2, with D possibly TRBD2 on 6 matching bases. The CDR3 consists of 14 residues. V was cut by 2 bases and J by 6 bases, with 10 bases left in between. CDR1 MNHEY and CDR2 SVGAGI come from the germline V gene. CDR3 coding DNA: TGTGCCAGCAGTTACAGCGGGCGTTCCGGGGAGCTGTTTTTT. Encoded protein: CASSYSGRSGELFF.

V and J are TRBV5-6 and TRBJ2-7; D unclear. V lost 0 bases to trimming and J lost 6 bases, with 4 bases between them. Germline V lookup: CDR1 SGHDT, CDR2 YYEEEE. The CDR3 contains 11 residues. The CDR3 coding sequence is TGTGCCAGCAGCTTGGCCGGCGAGCAGTACTTC. As protein: CASSLAGEQYF.

The chain couples TRBV2 to TRBJ2-7; TRBD1 matches at 7 bases. The CDR3 contains 13 residues. J gave up 0 bases and V 7 bases, and 3 bases lay outside the gene matches. The V gene's germline CDR1 is SNHLY and CDR2 FYNNEI. DNA of the CDR3: TGTGCCAGCACCCGGGACAGCTCCTACGAGCAGTACTTC. This sequence encodes CASTRDSSYEQYF.

The chain recombines TRBV29-1 with TRBJ2-2, with 10 bases matching TRBD1. This CDR3 has 14 amino acids. V shed 7 bases, J shed 1 base, and the junction held 3 bases outside the gene matches. Germline values: CDR1 SQVTM, CDR2 ANQGSEA. This CDR3 is CSGGTGVNTGELFF. CDR3 DNA: TGCAGCGGGGGGACAGGGGTGAACACCGGGGAGCTGTTTTTT.

This clone appeared once. This rearrangement joins TRBV10-3 to TRBJ2-3; D ambiguous. V gave up 3 bases and J gave up 4 bases, with 11 bases separating them. The CDR3 runs 14 residues. Germline V gene sequence: CDR1 ENHRY, CDR2 SYGVKD. CDR3: CAISETPRPDTQYF. The DNA of the CDR3 is TGTGCCATCAGTGAAACCCCCAGGCCAGATACGCAGTATTTT.

V gene TRBV18 combines with J gene TRBJ1-4; a weak D match, TRBD1 (6 bases). CDR3 length: 14 amino acids. The germline V and J ends were trimmed by 3 bases and 5 bases, with 10 bases remaining between them. Germline V gene lookup returns CDR1 KGHSH and CDR2 LQKENI. CDR3 bases: TGTGCCAGCTCACCCGACAGGTTAAATGAAAAACTGTTTTTT. Translation gives CASSPDRLNEKLFF.

The CDR3 sequence: CASSSRQGANTEAFF. DNA for the CDR3: TGTGCCAGCAGTTCCCGACAGGGGGCGAACACTGAAGCTTTCTTT. This chain links TRBV6-6 with TRBJ1-1; 10 positions agree with TRBD1. The CDR3 runs 15 residues. Germline values: CDR1 MNHNY, CDR2 SVGAGI (reference sequence). The junction had 3 bases not matched to a gene; V was cut back by 4 bases and J by 1 base.

This clone was observed once. V is TRBV6-4 and J is TRBJ2-7; D is undetermined. The V gene lost 3 bases and the J gene lost 5 bases, with 8 bases spanning the gap. CDR3 size: 12 residues. Germline CDR1 is MRHNA and CDR2 is SNTAGT. CDR3 bases: TGTGCCAGCAGTGAATCGGGTGACGAGCAGTACTTC. Amino acid sequence: CASSESGDEQYF.

The chain recombines TRBV9 with TRBJ2-7; 12 positions match TRBD2. This CDR3 is built from 13 residues. Per germline, CDR1 SGDLS and CDR2 YYNGEE. V trimming: 3 bases; J trimming: 6 bases; junction bases outside the gene matches: 1. The CDR3 coding sequence is TGTGCCAGCAGCGAGACTAGCGGGAGCGAGCAGTACTTC. This encodes CASSETSGSEQYF. The whole variable domain, filled in from reference TRBV9 and TRBJ2-7, reads DSGVTQTPKHLITATGQRVTLRCSPRSGDLSVYWYQQSLDQGLQFLIQYYNGEERAKGNILERFSAQQFPDLHSELNLSSLELGDSALYFCASSETSGSEQYFGPGTRLTVT.

The chain is built from TRBV6-1 and TRBJ2-2; a weak D match, TRBD2 (5 bases). V lost 10 bases and J 0 bases, leaving 9 bases between the germline ends. Germline V gene data show CDR1 as MNHNS and CDR2 as SASEGT. CDR3 size: 13 residues. The CDR3 region is CATRGTNTGELFF. The CDR3 region has the DNA TGTGCCACCCGGGGTACGAACACCGGGGAGCTGTTTTTT.

This chain links TRBV18 with TRBJ2-2, with TRBD2 matching 11 bases. The CDR3 is 15 residues long. CDR1 is KGHSH and CDR2 is LQKENI in the germline V gene. V lost 3 bases and J lost 3; bases outside the gene matches: 0. The CDR3 sequence is CASSPGLADTGELFF. The CDR3 DNA sequence: TGTGCCAGCTCACCGGGACTAGCGGACACCGGGGAGCTGTTTTTT.